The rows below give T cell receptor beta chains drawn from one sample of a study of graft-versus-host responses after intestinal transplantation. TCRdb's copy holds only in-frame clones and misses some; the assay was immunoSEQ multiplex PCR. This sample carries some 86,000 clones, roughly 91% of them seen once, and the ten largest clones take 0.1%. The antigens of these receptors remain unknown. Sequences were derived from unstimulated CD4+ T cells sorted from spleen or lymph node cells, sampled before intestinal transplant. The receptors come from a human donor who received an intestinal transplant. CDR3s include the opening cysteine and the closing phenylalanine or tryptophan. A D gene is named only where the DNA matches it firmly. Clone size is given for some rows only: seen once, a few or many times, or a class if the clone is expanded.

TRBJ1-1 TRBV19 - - CASSIVGLNTEAFF TGTGCCAGTAGTATAGTTGGGCTGAACACTGAAGCTTTCTTT
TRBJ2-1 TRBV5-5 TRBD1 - CASIRRDRAYNEQFF TGTGCCAGCATCAGGAGGGACAGGGCCTACAATGAGCAGTTCTTC
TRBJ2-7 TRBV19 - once CASSASGSVDEQYF TGTGCCAGTAGTGCCTCAGGGTCTGTCGACGAGCAGTACTTC
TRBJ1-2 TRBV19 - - CASSTSQGFNYGYTF TGTGCCAGTAGTACCTCACAGGGATTTAACTATGGCTACACCTTC
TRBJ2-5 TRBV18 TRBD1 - CASSPPVGRGLWETQYF TGTGCCAGCTCACCACCGGTCGGCAGGGGGCTTTGGGAGACCCAGTACTTC
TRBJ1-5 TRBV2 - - CASTADSNQPQHF TGTGCCAGCACTGCAGATAGCAATCAGCCCCAGCATTTT
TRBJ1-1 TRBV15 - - CATSRDSAGAAFF TGTGCCACCAGCAGAGATTCCGCAGGGGCGGCTTTCTTT
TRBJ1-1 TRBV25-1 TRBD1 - CASTKDRVVWNTEAFF TGTGCCAGCACCAAGGACAGGGTGGTATGGAACACTGAAGCTTTCTTT
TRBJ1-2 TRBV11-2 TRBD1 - CASSLVRQGAVGYTF TGTGCCAGCAGCTTAGTACGCCAGGGGGCAGTTGGCTACACCTTC
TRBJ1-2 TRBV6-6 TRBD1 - CASSYSDRGLRYTF TGTGCCAGCAGTTACTCGGACAGGGGGCTTCGCTACACCTTC
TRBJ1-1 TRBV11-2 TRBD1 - CASSLAHRDSTEAFF TGTGCCAGCAGCTTAGCTCACCGGGACAGCACTGAAGCTTTCTTT
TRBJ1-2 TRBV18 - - CASSPLPGANYGYTF TGTGCCAGCTCACCACTACCAGGGGCTAACTATGGCTACACCTTC
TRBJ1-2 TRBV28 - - CASSPDSGGNYGYTF TGTGCCAGCAGCCCCGACTCCGGTGGCAACTATGGCTACACCTTC
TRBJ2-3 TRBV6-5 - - CASSSYGGPSTDTQYF TGTGCCAGCAGTTCTTACGGGGGGCCGAGCACAGATACGCAGTATTTT
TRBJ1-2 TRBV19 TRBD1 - CASSSQITTGNYGYTF TGTGCCAGTAGTTCCCAAATCACGACAGGGAACTATGGCTACACCTTC
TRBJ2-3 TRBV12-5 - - CASGLGDTTDTQYF TGTGCTAGTGGTTTAGGGGACACCACAGATACGCAGTATTTT
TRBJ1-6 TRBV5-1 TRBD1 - CASSLAADRGNSPLHF TGCGCCAGCAGCTTGGCCGCGGACAGGGGTAATTCACCCCTCCACTTT
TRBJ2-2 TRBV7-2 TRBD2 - CASSLEGTSGELFF TGTGCCAGCAGCTTAGAAGGGACTAGCGGGGAGCTGTTTTTT
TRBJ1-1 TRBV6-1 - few CASATPRGLLTEAFF TGTGCCAGCGCCACGCCGAGGGGACTTCTCACTGAAGCTTTCTTT
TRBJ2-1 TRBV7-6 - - CASSLYGGDYNEQFF TGTGCCAGCAGCTTATACGGGGGAGACTACAATGAGCAGTTCTTC
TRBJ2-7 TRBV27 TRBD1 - CASSLSGQGSYEQYF TGTGCCAGCAGTTTATCGGGACAGGGGTCCTACGAGCAGTACTTC
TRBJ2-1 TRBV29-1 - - CSALRGISYNEQFF TGCAGCGCTCTGAGGGGGATCTCCTACAATGAGCAGTTCTTC
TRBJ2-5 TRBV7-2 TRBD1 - CASSSVDRGKETQYF TGTGCCAGCAGCTCGGTGGACAGGGGGAAGGAGACCCAGTACTTC
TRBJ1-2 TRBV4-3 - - CASSRAMGGDGYTF TGCGCCAGCAGCCGAGCGATGGGTGGTGATGGCTACACCTTC
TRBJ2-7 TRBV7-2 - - CASSLVFGQEYEQYF TGTGCCAGCAGCTTAGTTTTTGGTCAGGAATACGAGCAGTACTTC
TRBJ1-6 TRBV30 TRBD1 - CAWSRTGPYNSPLHF TGTGCCTGGAGTAGGACAGGGCCCTATAATTCACCCCTCCACTTT
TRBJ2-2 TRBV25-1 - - CASSDALNTGELFF TGTGCCAGCAGTGACGCGCTGAACACCGGGGAGCTGTTTTTT
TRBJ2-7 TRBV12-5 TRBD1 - CASGKAGQGTTTYEQYF TGTGCTAGTGGAAAGGCAGGACAGGGAACGACTACCTACGAGCAGTACTTC
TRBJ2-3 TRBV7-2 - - CASSLLNTQYF TGTGCCAGCAGCTTACTAAATACGCAGTATTTT
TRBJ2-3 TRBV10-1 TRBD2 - CASSLAGVTDTQYF TGCGCCAGCAGTCTAGCGGGGGTCACAGATACGCAGTATTTT
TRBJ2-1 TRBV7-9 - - CASSSYRVNGSSYNEQFF TGTGCCAGCAGCTCATACAGGGTAAACGGTTCCTCTTACAATGAGCAGTTCTTC
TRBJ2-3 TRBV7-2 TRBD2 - CASTRTSGGNTQYF TGTGCCAGCACCCGGACTAGCGGGGGGAATACGCAGTATTTT
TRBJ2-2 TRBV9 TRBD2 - CASSVRLALGTGELFF TGTGCCAGCAGCGTCCGACTAGCGTTAGGTACCGGGGAGCTGTTTTTT
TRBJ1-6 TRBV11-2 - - CASSLETGLRNSPLHF TGTGCCAGCAGCTTAGAGACAGGCCTCCGGAATTCACCCCTCCACTTT
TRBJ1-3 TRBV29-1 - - CSVEDLEQSGNTIYF TGCAGCGTTGAAGATCTTGAACAGAGTGGAAACACCATATATTTT
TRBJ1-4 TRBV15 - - CATSRAGNEKLFF TGTGCCACCAGCAGAGCGGGGAATGAAAAACTGTTTTTT
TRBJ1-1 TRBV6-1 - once CASSEWPGRDSRTEAFF TGTGCCAGCAGTGAATGGCCAGGCAGGGACTCTCGGACTGAAGCTTTCTTT
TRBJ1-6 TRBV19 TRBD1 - CASTADRASNSPLHF TGTGCCAGTACCGCAGACAGGGCATCTAATTCACCCCTCCACTTT
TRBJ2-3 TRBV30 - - CAWSVLRHGVGNTQYF TGTGCCTGGAGTGTACTACGACACGGGGTGGGAAATACGCAGTATTTT
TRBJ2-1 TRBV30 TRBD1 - CAWTVGTGGGYNEQFF TGTGCCTGGACCGTAGGGACAGGGGGTGGCTACAATGAGCAGTTCTTC
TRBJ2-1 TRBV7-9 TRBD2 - CASSLVRLAGGSYNEQFF TGTGCCAGCAGCTTAGTACGACTAGCGGGGGGCTCCTACAATGAGCAGTTCTTC
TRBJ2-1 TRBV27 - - CASSWGRVGEQFF TGTGCCAGCAGCTGGGGCAGGGTGGGTGAGCAGTTCTTC
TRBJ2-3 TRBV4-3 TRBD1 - CASSQEGQGVKNTQYF TGCGCCAGCAGCCAAGAGGGCCAGGGGGTAAAAAATACGCAGTATTTT
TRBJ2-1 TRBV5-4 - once CASSLYSGRDTGEQFF TGTGCCAGCAGCTTGTACTCCGGGCGGGATACTGGTGAGCAGTTCTTC
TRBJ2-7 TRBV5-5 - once CASSLDRREQYF TGTGCCAGCAGCTTGGACAGACGCGAGCAGTACTTC
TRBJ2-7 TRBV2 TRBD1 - CASSERGQGAGDEQYF TGTGCCAGCAGTGAACGTGGGCAGGGGGCAGGCGACGAGCAGTACTTC
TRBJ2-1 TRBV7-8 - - CASSLAGMSSYNEQFF TGTGCCAGCAGCTTAGCGGGCATGAGCTCCTACAATGAGCAGTTCTTC
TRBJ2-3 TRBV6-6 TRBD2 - CASSERGLAGPDTQYF TGTGCCAGCAGCGAACGAGGACTAGCGGGCCCAGATACGCAGTATTTT
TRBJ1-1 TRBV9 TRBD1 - CASSAGQGGFSEAFF TGTGCCAGCAGCGCCGGACAGGGGGGGTTCTCTGAAGCTTTCTTT
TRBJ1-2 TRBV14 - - CASSHEINYGYTF TGTGCCAGCAGCCATGAGATTAACTATGGCTACACCTTC
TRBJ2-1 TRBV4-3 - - CASSQGARGIDEQFF TGCGCCAGCAGCCAAGGGGCCAGGGGAATCGATGAGCAGTTCTTC